Below, one T cell receptor (beta chain) is given with its context. Under the authors' procedure: Scientists estimated how many nucleated cells there were by amplifying reference gene primers. Measured with immunoSEQ multiplex PCR; TCRdb has only the in-frame clones, and not every one. The V and J calls and clone size were taken over from that table, and D and trimming were inferred from the DNA. The repertoire includes 330,000 or so clones, roughly 90% of them detected once, and roughly 18% sits in the top ten. Ages ranged from about 18 to 89 years, with residence in approximately 25 US areas. Before being deemed recovered, Cohort 3 donors had two negative PCRs, clearance, or symptom resolution. This specimen belongs to a study of blood T cell repertoires in COVID-19. About the research overall: The analysed material was cDNA or gDNA that came from T cells, B-cell-depleted T cells, or PBMCs.

The receptor was isolated from a woman in her thirties who had recovered from COVID-19. Sequenced material: PBMCs or T cells enriched from blood (not recorded which).

CDR3 nucleotide sequence: TGCGCCAGCAGCCCGCTCGAGCTAGCGGCCGCAGATACGCAGTATTTT. It yields the protein CASSPLELAAADTQYF. This rearrangement joins TRBV4-1 to TRBJ2-3; the match to TRBD2 covers 7 bases. The CDR3 has 16 residues. J was trimmed by 4 bases and V by 4 bases; bases with no gene match: 11. CDR1 MGHRA and CDR2 YSYEKL come from the germline V gene.